The clone carrying this T cell receptor (beta chain) was seen a few times. The antigen remains unidentified. Germline loops: CDR1 KGHSH, CDR2 LQKENI. This CDR3 spans 16 amino acids. Germline trimming cut 3 bases from V and 2 bases from J; bases unmatched to any gene: 7. Sort purity for all populations was recorded as exceeding 98%. The data were taken from a study of beta chain features in type 1 diabetes. Study overall: Patient and healthy donor groups were alike in age, gender and cell yields. Some 110,000,000 sorted cells were examined across all samples.

Study-wide findings and caveats: Shorter TCRB CDR3s, moderately but significantly so, marked every one of the four CD4+ subsets in Type 1 diabetes patients.

Expressed TCRB transcripts got sequenced, as all isolated RNA was reverse transcribed. The table came from immunoSEQ multiplex PCR; TCRdb's copy has only in-frame clones and leaves some out. The table includes around 600,000 clones, approximately 13% detected once. This clonotype originated in a man aged 25 to 40 with type 1 diabetes. This chain connects TRBV18 to TRBJ2-5; 9 nucleotides line up with TRBD2. The sequenced sample was naive CD4+ T cells from blood. The CDR3 nucleotides are TGTGCCAGCTCACCGGATCTGCTAGCGGGGCAAGAGACCCAGTACTTC. Protein product: CASSPDLLAGQETQYF.